The sequence of this T cell receptor (beta chain) was determined in a study of blood T cell repertoires in COVID-19. The CDR3 covers 15 residues. Unmatched junction bases numbered 11, after V lost 7 bases and J lost 3 bases. CDR1 is SNHLY, CDR2 FYNNEI, per germline. Recruits, aged about 18 to 95 years, lived in approximately 26 US areas. Assay used: immunoSEQ multiplex PCR; TCRdb lists only in-frame clones, some missing. The sample records around 250,000 clones, approximately 91% being singletons. Sequencing was done on a sample of PBMCs or T cells enriched from blood (not recorded which). The TCR originated in a human donor in a cohort exposed to, infected with or recovered from COVID-19 (not recorded which). The donor label of this sample is uncertain. This rearrangement joins TRBV2 to TRBJ1-2; 7 bases match TRBD1. The CDR3 bases are TGTGCCAGCAATGTTAAAAAGGGGGCCGACTATGGCTACACCTTC. Its protein is CASNVKKGADYGYTF.